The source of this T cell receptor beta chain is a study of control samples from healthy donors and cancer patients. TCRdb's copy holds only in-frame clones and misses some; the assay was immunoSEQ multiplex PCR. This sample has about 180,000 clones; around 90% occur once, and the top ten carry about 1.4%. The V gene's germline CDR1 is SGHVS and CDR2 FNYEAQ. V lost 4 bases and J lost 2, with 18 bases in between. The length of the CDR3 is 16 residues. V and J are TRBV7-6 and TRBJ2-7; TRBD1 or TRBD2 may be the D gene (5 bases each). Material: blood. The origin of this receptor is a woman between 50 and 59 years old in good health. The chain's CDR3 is CASSSTGTTGTYEQYF. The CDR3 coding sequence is TGTGCCAGCAGCTCAACCGGGACCACAGGAACCTACGAGCAGTACTTC. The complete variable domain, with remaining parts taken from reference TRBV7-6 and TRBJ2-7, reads GAGVSQSPRYKVTKRGQDVALRCDPISGHVSLYWYRQALGQGPEFLTYFNYEAQQDKSGLPNDRFSAERPEGSISTLTIQRTEQRDSAMYRCASSSTGTTGTYEQYFGPGTRLTVT.